Each of the 23 T cell receptor beta chains below was sequenced from the same sample in a study of cytomegalovirus exposure and HLA in healthy donors. Some clones are missing from TCRdb's copy, which holds only in-frame ones; the method was immunoSEQ multiplex PCR. The sample has under 400,000 clones; 86% are singletons. The sequenced material came from PBMCs. These receptors were collected from a woman aged 18-29 years in good health and CMV-seronegative.

The V gene is TRBV7-2, the J gene TRBJ2-3; 7 nucleotides line up with TRBD1. Germline CDR1 and CDR2: SGHTA and FQGNSA. The V gene end was trimmed by 5 bases and the J gene end by 6 bases; junction bases not matched to a gene: 8. CDR3 size: 14 residues. The CDR3 bases are TGTGCCAGCAGCCCCGGGACAGCCGTTGATACGCAGTATTTT. Translation: CASSPGTAVDTQYF. Full variable domain (outside the CDR3, taken from reference TRBV7-2 and TRBJ2-3): GAGVSQSPSNKVTEKGKDVELRCDPISGHTALYWYRQSLGQGLEFLIYFQGNSAPDKSGLPSDRFSAERTGGSVSTLTIQRTQQEDSAVYLCASSPGTAVDTQYFGPGTRLTVL.

The gene calls are TRBV19 and TRBJ1-5, with 8 bases lining up with TRBD1. V dropped 1 base and J dropped 0; count of bases not matched to a gene: 8. This CDR3 has 18 amino acids. CDR1 and CDR2 from the germline V gene are LNHDA and SQIVND (reference sequence). CDR3 in amino acids: CASSIGRTGTYSNQPQHF. CDR3 in DNA: TGTGCCAGTAGTATAGGTCGGACAGGGACTTATAGCAATCAGCCCCAGCATTTT.

The chain carries TRBV28 and TRBJ2-7; 7 nucleotides match TRBD2. The CDR3 runs to 14 residues. Germline V gene data show CDR1 as MDHEN and CDR2 as SYDVKM. With V trimmed by 8 bases and J by 7 bases, 14 bases remained unmatched. The CDR3 DNA is TGTGCCAGCGGCCCTACCGGGGGGTCGGGGGAGCAGTACTTC. Protein sequence: CASGPTGGSGEQYF.

This rearrangement joins TRBV30 to TRBJ2-5, with TRBD2 matching 9 bases. Germline CDR1 and CDR2: GTSNPN and SVGIG (reference sequence). CDR3 length equals 17 residues. The V and J ends lost 0 bases and 5 bases, in that order; junction bases with no gene match: 13. The CDR3 is CAWSVGLAGGPGETQYF. The CDR3 DNA is TGTGCCTGGAGTGTAGGGCTTGCGGGAGGGCCTGGGGAGACCCAGTACTTC.

V and J are TRBV7-3 and TRBJ2-3, with D unclear. Germline V gene data show CDR1 as SGHTA and CDR2 as FQGTGA. V dropped 1 base and J dropped 1 base, with 15 bases sitting between them. CDR3 length: 17 amino acids. The CDR3 reads CASSLMARPSGTDTQYF. For the CDR3, the DNA is TGTGCCAGCAGCTTAATGGCTAGGCCCTCGGGCACAGATACGCAGTATTTT.

The chain couples TRBV5-1 to TRBJ2-3; the match to TRBD2 covers 8 bases. Looked up from germline, CDR1 is SGHRS and CDR2 is YFSETQ. The CDR3 totals 17 residues. V trimming: 4 bases; J trimming: 2 bases; junction bases outside the gene matches: 12. In DNA, the CDR3 is TGCGCCAGCAGCCACCATACCCCCGGGGGGGCCACAGATACGCAGTATTTT. Amino acids: CASSHHTPGGATDTQYF.

The chain joins TRBV7-8 to TRBJ1-1; 8 nucleotides line up with TRBD1. The germline V gene has CDR1 SGHVS and CDR2 FQNEAQ. J lost 6 bases, V lost 6 bases, and 6 bases had no gene match. This CDR3 region has 13 residues. The CDR3: CASRHSGGSEAFF. CDR3 DNA sequence: TGTGCCAGCAGACATTCAGGGGGCTCTGAAGCTTTCTTT.

The V call is TRBV6-1, the J call TRBJ2-7, with 8 bases lining up with TRBD2. V lost 11 bases and J lost 2; bases outside the gene matches: 8. CDR3 length: 13 residues. Germline V gene lookup returns CDR1 MNHNS and CDR2 SASEGT. DNA of the CDR3: TGTGCCTCGGCGCCGGGAGGGCCCTACGAGCAGTACTTC. Its translation: CASAPGGPYEQYF.

This rearrangement joins TRBV4-2 to TRBJ1-4; 11 bases agree with TRBD1. The CDR3 contains 17 residues. Losses at the gene ends were 3 bases for V and 7 bases for J; bases not matched to a gene: 10. The germline V gene has CDR1 LGHNA and CDR2 YNFKEQ. The CDR3 is CASSQPGGGTGGEKLFF. The DNA of the CDR3 is TGTGCCAGCAGCCAGCCAGGGGGAGGGACAGGGGGTGAAAAACTGTTTTTT.

The rearrangement links TRBV6-5 to TRBJ1-6, with D possibly matching TRBD1 (6 bases). Germline CDR1 is MNHEY and CDR2 is SVGAGI. Trimming took off 3 bases at V and 10 bases at J, with 7 bases between the two ends. This CDR3 has 12 amino acids. DNA of the CDR3: TGTGCCAGCAGTTATCAGGGGTCACCCCTCCACTTT. Amino acid sequence: CASSYQGSPLHF.

This chain uses TRBV30 with TRBJ1-3; TRBD1 agrees at 8 bases. Germline CDR1 reads GTSNPN; CDR2 reads SVGIG (reference sequence). V lost 1 base, J lost 2 bases, and 4 bases stayed unmatched. The CDR3 is 15 residues long. CDR3: CAWSEDREAGNTIYF. The CDR3 nucleotides read TGTGCCTGGAGTGAGGACAGGGAGGCTGGAAACACCATATATTTT.

The rearrangement links TRBV2 to TRBJ1-5; tentative D call: TRBD1 (5 bases). The CDR3 contains 13 residues. CDR1 and CDR2 from the germline V gene are SNHLY and FYNNEI. Deletions cut 4 bases from V and 6 bases from J, with 10 bases between. The CDR3, as DNA: TGTGCCAGCAGTGGGGGGGAGCGTCAGCCCCAGCATTTT. Protein product: CASSGGERQPQHF. The full variable domain, rest sourced from reference TRBV2 and TRBJ1-5, is EPEVTQTPSHQVTQMGQEVILRCVPISNHLYFYWYRQILGQKVEFLVSFYNNEISEKSEIFDDQFSVERPDGSNFTLKIRSTKLEDSAMYFCASSGGERQPQHFGDGTRLSIL.

This clone was seen more than once but under ten times. The chain employs TRBV7-3 and TRBJ2-1; TRBD2 matches at 12 bases. The CDR3 is 16 amino acids. CDR1 is SGHTA and CDR2 is FQGTGA in the germline V gene. V shed 5 bases and J 0 bases; nucleotides not matched to a gene: 2. The CDR3 protein is CASSMTSGSSYNEQFF. CDR3 coding DNA: TGTGCCAGCAGCATGACTAGCGGGAGCTCCTACAATGAGCAGTTCTTC.

The J gene is TRBJ2-2, the V gene TRBV11-2, with D maybe TRBD2 (6 bases). This CDR3 has 16 residues. Per the germline V gene, CDR1 is SGHAT and CDR2 is FQNNGV. V lost 5 bases and J lost 0, with 13 bases in between. The CDR3 region is CASSRRDGANTGELFF. The CDR3, as DNA: TGTGCCAGCAGCCGGCGGGATGGGGCGAACACCGGGGAGCTGTTTTTT.

The chain recombines TRBV2 with TRBJ1-6; unclear D gene. Germline values: CDR1 SNHLY, CDR2 FYNNEI. The V gene lost 5 bases and the J gene lost 6 bases, with 14 bases spanning the gap. This CDR3 is built from 15 residues. The CDR3 region is CASSISTDLNSPLHF. Here the CDR3 DNA reads TGTGCCAGCAGTATTAGTACAGATCTTAATTCACCCCTCCACTTT.

The rearrangement uses TRBV27 and TRBJ2-7, with D perhaps TRBD2 (6 bases). CDR3 length: 14 amino acids. Trimming took 4 bases from V and 5 from J, leaving 15 bases between them. Germline V gene sequence: CDR1 MNHEY, CDR2 SMNVEV (reference sequence). CDR3 coding DNA: TGTGCCAGCAGTTCTCCGGGAGCTCTTAACGAGCAGTACTTC. This codes for CASSSPGALNEQYF.

The V gene is TRBV25-1, the J gene TRBJ2-5; 8 bases are shared with TRBD1. The trim removed 2 bases at V and 3 bases at J, leaving 8 bases unmatched. The CDR3 has 16 residues. Germline V CDR1 and CDR2: MGHDK, SYGVNS. CDR3 residues: CASSETGTGPKETQYF. CDR3 sequence (DNA): TGTGCCAGCAGTGAAACAGGGACAGGCCCAAAAGAGACCCAGTACTTC.

V usage is TRBV9 and J usage is TRBJ1-4, with 7 bases aligning to TRBD1. Per germline, CDR1 SGDLS and CDR2 YYNGEE. Trimming cost V 7 bases and J 6 bases; bases outside gene matches: 9. This CDR3 has 14 amino acids. DNA of the CDR3: TGTGCCAGCGGACCAGAAGGGACAGATGAAAAACTGTTTTTT. Translating it yields CASGPEGTDEKLFF.

The genes are TRBV6-6 and TRBJ1-5; D possibly corresponds to TRBD1 (6 bases). This CDR3 has 15 amino acids. Trimming removed 7 bases at V and 9 bases at J, with 22 bases between. Germline assignment: CDR1 MNHNY and CDR2 SVGAGI (reference sequence). The CDR3 DNA reads as TGTGCCAGCACCTACAGGGACGTGACATCATGGCCCCAGCATTTT. Its protein is CASTYRDVTSWPQHF.

The J gene is TRBJ2-3, the V gene TRBV2; TRBD1 agrees at 7 bases. The CDR3 sequence is 15 residues long. V shed 8 bases and J 3 bases; nucleotides not matched to a gene: 11. CDR1 is SNHLY, CDR2 FYNNEI, per germline. The CDR3 loop is CASRRDRAGTDTQYF. CDR3 nucleotide sequence: TGTGCCAGCCGAAGAGACAGGGCTGGTACAGATACGCAGTATTTT. Based on the CDR3 plus reference TRBV2 and TRBJ2-3, the full variable domain is EPEVTQTPSHQVTQMGQEVILRCVPISNHLYFYWYRQILGQKVEFLVSFYNNEISEKSEIFDDQFSVERPDGSNFTLKIRSTKLEDSAMYFCASRRDRAGTDTQYFGPGTRLTVL.

V gene TRBV27 combines with J gene TRBJ2-4, with TRBD1 matching over 7 bases. Germline V CDR1 and CDR2: MNHEY, SMNVEV (reference sequence). J was trimmed by 6 bases and V by 4 bases; bases with no gene match: 3. The CDR3 totals 13 residues. CDR3 protein: CASSSGQLNIQYF. Here the CDR3 DNA reads TGTGCCAGCAGTTCGGGACAGCTAAACATTCAGTACTTC.

The V and J genes are TRBV30 and TRBJ1-1; TRBD1 agrees at 8 bases. CDR1 is GTSNPN and CDR2 is SVGIG in the germline V gene (reference sequence). This CDR3 contains 12 residues. The V gene end was trimmed by 5 bases and the J gene end by 4 bases; junction bases not matched to a gene: 3. The CDR3 region has the DNA TGTGCCTGGGGTACAGGGGGCACTGAAGCTTTCTTT. It codes for CAWGTGGTEAFF.

The rearrangement uses TRBV7-9 and TRBJ2-3; 8 bases are shared with TRBD1. The CDR3 has 14 amino acids. The ends lost 6 bases at V and 1 base at J; junction bases unmatched: 3. The germline gives CDR1 SEHNR, CDR2 FQNEAQ (reference sequence). CDR3 region: CASRADRGTDTQYF. The CDR3 nucleotides read TGTGCCAGCAGAGCGGACAGGGGCACAGATACGCAGTATTTT. Complete variable domain (other parts from reference TRBV7-9 and TRBJ2-3): DTGVSQNPRHKITKRGQNVTFRCDPISEHNRLYWYRQTLGQGPEFLTYFQNEAQLEKSRLLSDRFSAERPKGSFSTLEIQRTEQGDSAMYLCASRADRGTDTQYFGPGTRLTVL.